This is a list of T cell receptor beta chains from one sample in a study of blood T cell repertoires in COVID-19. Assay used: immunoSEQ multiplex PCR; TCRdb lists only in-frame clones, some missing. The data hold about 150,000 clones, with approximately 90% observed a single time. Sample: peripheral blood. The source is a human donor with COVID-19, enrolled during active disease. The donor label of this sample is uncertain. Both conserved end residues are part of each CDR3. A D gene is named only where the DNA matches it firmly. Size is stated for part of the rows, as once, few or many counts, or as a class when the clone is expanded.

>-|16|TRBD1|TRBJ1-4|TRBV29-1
CSVIGGQGPNNEKLFF
TGCAGCGTGATCGGGGGACAGGGGCCAAATAATGAAAAACTGTTTTTT
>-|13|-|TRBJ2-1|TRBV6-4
CASSGPGRNEQFF
TGTGCCAGCAGTGGACCGGGGAGGAATGAGCAGTTCTTC
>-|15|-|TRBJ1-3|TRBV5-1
CASSLEGASGNTIYF
TGCGCCAGCAGCTTGGAAGGGGCATCCGGAAACACCATATATTTT
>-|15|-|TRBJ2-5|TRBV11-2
CASSSGATRGETQYF
TGTGCCAGCAGTTCCGGCGCGACTCGGGGAGAGACCCAGTACTTC
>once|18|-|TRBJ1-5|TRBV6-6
CASSPGPGMGIRNQPQHF
TGTGCCAGCAGTCCGGGCCCGGGAATGGGAATTCGCAATCAGCCCCAGCATTTT
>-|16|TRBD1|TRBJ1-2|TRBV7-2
CASSTPRQGPNYGYTF
TGTGCCAGCAGCACTCCAAGACAGGGACCTAACTATGGCTACACCTTC
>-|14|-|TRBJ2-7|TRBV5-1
CASSLAPGVDEQYF
TGCGCCAGCAGCTTGGCACCAGGGGTCGACGAGCAGTACTTC
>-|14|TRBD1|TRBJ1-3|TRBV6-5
CASSYGTAGNTIYF
TGTGCCAGCAGTTACGGGACAGCCGGAAACACCATATATTTT
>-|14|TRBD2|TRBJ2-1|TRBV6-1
CASSELAGDNEQFF
TGTGCCAGCAGTGAACTAGCGGGAGACAATGAGCAGTTCTTC
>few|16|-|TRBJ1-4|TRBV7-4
CASSLDIVWGGEKLFF
TGTGCCAGCAGCTTAGATATCGTGTGGGGCGGTGAAAAACTGTTTTTT
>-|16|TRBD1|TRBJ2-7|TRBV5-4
CASSPLGGQGTYEQYF
TGTGCCAGCAGCCCGCTTGGGGGACAGGGGACATACGAGCAGTACTTC
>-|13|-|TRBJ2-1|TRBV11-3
CASSQLAPGEQFF
TGTGCCAGCAGCCAACTAGCCCCGGGAGAGCAGTTCTTC
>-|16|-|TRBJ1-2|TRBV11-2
CASSHGPQGQDYGYTF
TGTGCCAGCAGCCACGGGCCCCAGGGGCAGGACTATGGCTACACCTTC
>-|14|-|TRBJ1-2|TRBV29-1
CSVEFDRANYGYTF
TGCAGCGTTGAATTCGACAGAGCTAACTATGGCTACACCTTC
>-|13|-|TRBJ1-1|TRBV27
CASSLLGRTEAFF
TGTGCCAGCAGTTTGCTGGGGAGAACTGAAGCTTTCTTT
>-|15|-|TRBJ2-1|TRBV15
CATSRRQESYNEQFF
TGTGCCACCAGCAGAAGACAGGAATCCTACAATGAGCAGTTCTTC
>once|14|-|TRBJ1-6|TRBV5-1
CASSSTGSDSPLHF
TGCGCCAGCAGCTCTACAGGGTCGGATTCACCCCTCCACTTT
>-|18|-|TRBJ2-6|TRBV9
CASSVAGTTLSGANVLTF
TGTGCCAGCAGCGTGGCCGGGACAACCCTCTCTGGGGCCAACGTCCTGACTTTC
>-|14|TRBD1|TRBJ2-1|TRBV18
CASSPGQAYNEQFF
TGTGCCAGCTCACCGGGACAGGCCTACAATGAGCAGTTCTTC
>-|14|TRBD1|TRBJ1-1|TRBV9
CASSARDSNTEAFF
TGTGCCAGCAGCGCCCGGGACAGCAACACTGAAGCTTTCTTT
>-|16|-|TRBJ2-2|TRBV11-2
CASSLDWPGETGELFF
TGTGCCAGCAGCTTAGATTGGCCAGGGGAAACCGGGGAGCTGTTTTTT
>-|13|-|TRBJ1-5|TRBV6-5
CASSRTDNQPQHF
TGTGCCAGCAGTCGGACAGACAATCAGCCCCAGCATTTT
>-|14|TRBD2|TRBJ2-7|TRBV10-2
CASSDPGLANEQYF
TGCGCCAGCAGTGACCCGGGACTAGCGAACGAGCAGTACTTC
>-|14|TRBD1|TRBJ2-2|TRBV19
CASSGDRGTGELFF
TGTGCCAGTAGTGGGGACAGAGGAACCGGGGAGCTGTTTTTT
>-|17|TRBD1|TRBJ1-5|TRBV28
CASSPTRTGVSNQPQHF
TGTGCCAGCAGTCCGACCAGAACAGGGGTGAGCAATCAGCCCCAGCATTTT
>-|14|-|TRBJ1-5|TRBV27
CASSRAGGNQPQHF
TGTGCCAGCAGTCGGGCAGGGGGCAATCAGCCCCAGCATTTT
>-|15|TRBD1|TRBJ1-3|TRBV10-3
CASQLTGGLKNTIYF
TGTGCCTCACAGTTAACAGGGGGACTAAAAAACACCATATATTTT
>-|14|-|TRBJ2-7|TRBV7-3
CASSPQPGVYEQYF
TGTGCCAGCAGCCCCCAACCCGGGGTCTACGAGCAGTACTTC
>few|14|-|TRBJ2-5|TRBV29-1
CSVDLAENQETQYF
TGCAGCGTTGATTTAGCGGAGAACCAAGAGACCCAGTACTTC
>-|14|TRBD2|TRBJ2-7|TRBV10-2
CASSLAGTPYEQYF
TGCGCCAGCAGCCTAGCGGGGACCCCCTACGAGCAGTACTTC
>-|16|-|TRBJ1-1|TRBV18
CASSKDNGRLNTEAFF
TGTGCCAGCTCAAAGGACAACGGACGGTTGAACACTGAAGCTTTCTTT
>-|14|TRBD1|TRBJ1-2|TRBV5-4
CASSLVQGADGYTF
TGTGCCAGCAGCTTGGTTCAGGGGGCGGATGGCTACACCTTC
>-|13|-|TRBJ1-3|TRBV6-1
CASSEETVGTIYF
TGTGCCAGCAGTGAAGAAACAGTAGGCACCATATATTTT
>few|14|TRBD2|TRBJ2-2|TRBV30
CAWWLAGETGELFF
TGTGCCTGGTGGCTAGCGGGAGAAACCGGGGAGCTGTTTTTT
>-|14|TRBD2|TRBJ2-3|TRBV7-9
CASSFQREVDTQYF
TGTGCCAGCAGCTTCCAGCGGGAAGTAGATACGCAGTATTTT
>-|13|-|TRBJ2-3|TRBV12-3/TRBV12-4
CASSLGGADTQYF
TGTGCCAGCAGTTTAGGGGGGGCAGATACGCAGTATTTT
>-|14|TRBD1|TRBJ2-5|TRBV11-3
CASSFDRGSETQYF
TGTGCCAGCAGCTTCGACAGGGGTTCGGAGACCCAGTACTTC
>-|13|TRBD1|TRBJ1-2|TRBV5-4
CASSLKGGSGYTF
TGTGCCAGCAGCTTGAAAGGGGGCTCTGGCTACACCTTC
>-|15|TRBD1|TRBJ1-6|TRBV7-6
CASSLEQGYNSPLHF
TGTGCCAGCAGCTTAGAACAGGGGTATAATTCACCCCTCCACTTT
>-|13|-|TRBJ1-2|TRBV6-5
CASSIQENYGYTF
TGTGCCAGCAGTATACAGGAGAACTATGGCTACACCTTC
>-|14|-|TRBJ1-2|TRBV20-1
CSASRTALFSGYTF
TGCAGTGCTAGTCGGACAGCCCTATTTAGTGGCTACACCTTC
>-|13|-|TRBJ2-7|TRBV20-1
CSASSPGEGEQYF
TGCAGTGCTAGTAGCCCAGGGGAGGGAGAGCAGTACTTC
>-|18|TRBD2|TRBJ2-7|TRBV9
CASSGTGTSGGSSYEQYF
TGTGCCAGCAGCGGTACCGGGACTAGCGGGGGGAGCTCCTACGAGCAGTACTTC
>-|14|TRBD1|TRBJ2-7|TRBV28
CASSFGGQGFEQYF
TGTGCCAGCAGTTTCGGGGGACAGGGGTTCGAGCAGTACTTC
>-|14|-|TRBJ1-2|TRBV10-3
CAITPQDSFYGYTF
TGTGCCATCACCCCCCAGGATTCCTTCTATGGCTACACCTTC
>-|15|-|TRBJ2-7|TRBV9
CASSVGGDRGYEQYF
TGTGCCAGCAGCGTAGGGGGGGACAGAGGCTACGAGCAGTACTTC
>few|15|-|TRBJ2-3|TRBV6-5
CASSQRGRAVDTQYF
TGTGCCAGCAGCCAAAGGGGCAGGGCTGTGGATACGCAGTATTTT
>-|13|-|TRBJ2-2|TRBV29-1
CSVDIVEAGELFF
TGCAGCGTGGACATCGTTGAAGCCGGGGAGCTGTTTTTT